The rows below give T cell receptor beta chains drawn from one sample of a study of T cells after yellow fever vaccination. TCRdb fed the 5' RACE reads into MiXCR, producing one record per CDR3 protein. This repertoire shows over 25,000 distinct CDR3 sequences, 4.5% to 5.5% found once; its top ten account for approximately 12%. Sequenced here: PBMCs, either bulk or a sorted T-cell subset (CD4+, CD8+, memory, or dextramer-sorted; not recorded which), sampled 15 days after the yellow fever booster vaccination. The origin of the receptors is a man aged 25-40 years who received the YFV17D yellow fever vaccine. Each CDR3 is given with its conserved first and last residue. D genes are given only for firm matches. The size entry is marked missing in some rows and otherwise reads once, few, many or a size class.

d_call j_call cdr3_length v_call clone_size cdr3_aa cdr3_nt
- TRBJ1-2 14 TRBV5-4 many CASNVQGVGYGYTF TGTGCCAGCAATGTTCAGGGAGTGGGGTATGGCTACACCTTC
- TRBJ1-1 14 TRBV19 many CASSGRVADTEAFF TGTGCCAGTAGTGGCAGGGTGGCCGACACTGAAGCTTTCTTT
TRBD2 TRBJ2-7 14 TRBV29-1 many CSAVAAGGVWEQYF TGCAGCGCTGTGGCGGCGGGAGGAGTCTGGGAGCAGTACTTC
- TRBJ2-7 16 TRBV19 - CASSIGGGHSSLEQYF TGTGCCAGTAGTATAGGAGGCGGACATTCGTCTCTCGAGCAGTACTTC
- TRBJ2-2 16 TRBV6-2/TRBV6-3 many CASRKTGTPNTGELFF TGTGCCAGCAGAAAGACCGGGACACCGAACACCGGGGAGCTGTTTTTT
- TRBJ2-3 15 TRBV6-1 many CASSEGIGGVDTQYF TGTGCCAGCAGTGAAGGAATTGGGGGAGTAGATACGCAGTATTTT
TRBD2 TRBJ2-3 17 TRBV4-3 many CASSRMTSGINTDTQYF TGCGCCAGCAGCCGGATGACTAGCGGGATCAACACAGATACGCAGTATTTT
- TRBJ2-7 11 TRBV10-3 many CAISGGDEQYF TGTGCCATCAGTGGGGGAGACGAGCAGTACTTC
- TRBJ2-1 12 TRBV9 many CASSIHRNEQFF TGTGCCAGCAGCATACACCGGAATGAGCAGTTCTTC
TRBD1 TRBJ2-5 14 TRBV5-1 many CASRPGTGGETQYF TGCGCCAGCAGGCCAGGGACAGGTGGAGAGACCCAGTACTTC
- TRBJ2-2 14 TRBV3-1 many CASSQGGGAGELFF TGTGCCAGCAGCCAAGGGGGGGGCGCCGGGGAGCTGTTTTTT
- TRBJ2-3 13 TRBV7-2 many CASSLQGSDTQYF TGTGCCAGCAGCTTACAGGGATCAGATACGCAGTATTTT
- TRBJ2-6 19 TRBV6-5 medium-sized CASSYSRGQPLSGANVLTF TGTGCCAGCAGTTACTCGAGAGGGCAGCCCCTCTCTGGGGCCAACGTCCTGACTTTC
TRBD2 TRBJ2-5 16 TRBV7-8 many CASSSNAGTSPETQYF TGTGCCAGCAGCTCCAACGCCGGGACTAGCCCCGAGACCCAGTACTTC
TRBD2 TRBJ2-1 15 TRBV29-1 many CSAKMTSGSYNEQFF TGCAGCGCTAAAATGACTAGCGGGAGCTACAATGAGCAGTTCTTC
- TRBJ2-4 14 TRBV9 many CASSGGNPGSIQYF TGTGCCAGCAGCGGCGGGAACCCAGGGAGCATTCAGTACTTC
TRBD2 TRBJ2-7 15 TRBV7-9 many CASSLTSGSQDEQYF TGTGCCAGCAGCTTGACTAGCGGGAGCCAGGACGAGCAGTACTTC
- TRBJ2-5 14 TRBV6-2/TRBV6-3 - CASSYRPGGVTQYF TGTGCCAGCAGTTACCGTCCCGGCGGGGTGACCCAGTACTTC
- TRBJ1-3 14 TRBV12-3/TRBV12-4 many CASSLRAGGNTIYF TGTGCCAGCAGTTTACGGGCTGGTGGAAACACCATATATTTT
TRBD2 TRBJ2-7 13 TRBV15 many CATRGGGPYEQYF TGTGCCACCCGGGGGGGGGGACCCTACGAGCAGTACTTC
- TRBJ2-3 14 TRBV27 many CASSPHQGLNTQYF TGTGCCAGCAGTCCGCATCAGGGCCTGAATACGCAGTATTTT
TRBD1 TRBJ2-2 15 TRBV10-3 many CAISDGQGITGELFF TGTGCCATCAGTGATGGACAGGGGATTACCGGGGAGCTGTTTTTT
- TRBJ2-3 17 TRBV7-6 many CASSLVVGANRADTQYF TGTGCCAGCAGCTTAGTGGTGGGGGCCAACAGGGCAGATACGCAGTATTTT
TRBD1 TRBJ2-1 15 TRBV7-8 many CASSIDRGGYNEQFF TGTGCCAGCAGCATCGACAGGGGTGGGTACAATGAGCAGTTCTTC
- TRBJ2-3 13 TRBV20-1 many CSARAQGGDTQYF TGCAGTGCTAGAGCCCAGGGGGGGGATACGCAGTATTTT
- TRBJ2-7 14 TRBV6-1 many CASSPSERPYEQYF TGTGCCAGCAGTCCCTCAGAACGCCCCTACGAGCAGTACTTC
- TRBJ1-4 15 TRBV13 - CAMGPGLLCYEKLFF TGTGCCATGGGCCCCGGTCTCCTCTGCTATGAAAAACTGTTTTTT
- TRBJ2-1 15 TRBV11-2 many CASSLTPGANNEQFF TGTGCCAGCAGCTTAACCCCCGGGGCGAACAATGAGCAGTTCTTC
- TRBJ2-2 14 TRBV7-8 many CASSSREGHGELFF TGTGCCAGCAGCTCACGGGAAGGTCACGGGGAGCTGTTTTTT
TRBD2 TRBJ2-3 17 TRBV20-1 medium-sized CSARGTSGRASTDTQYF TGCAGTGCTAGAGGGACTAGCGGGAGGGCCAGCACAGATACGCAGTATTTT
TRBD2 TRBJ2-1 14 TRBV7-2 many CASSGTSFYNEQFF TGTGCCAGCAGTGGGACTAGCTTCTACAATGAGCAGTTCTTC
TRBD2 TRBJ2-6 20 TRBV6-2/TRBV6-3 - CASSYTALAGVIPGANVLTF TGTGCCAGCAGTTACACCGCTCTAGCGGGGGTAATTCCTGGGGCCAACGTCCTGACTTTC
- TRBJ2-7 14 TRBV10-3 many CAISDSFASYEQYF TGTGCCATCAGTGACTCCTTCGCATCCTACGAGCAGTACTTC
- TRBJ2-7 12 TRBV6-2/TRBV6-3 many CASTQGFYEQYF TGTGCCAGCACACAGGGCTTCTACGAGCAGTACTTC
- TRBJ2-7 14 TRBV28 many CASRDQGPLYEQYF TGTGCCAGCAGAGATCAGGGACCTCTCTACGAGCAGTACTTC
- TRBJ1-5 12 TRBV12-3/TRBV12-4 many CASNQPGQPQHF TGTGCCAGCAACCAACCTGGTCAGCCCCAGCATTTT
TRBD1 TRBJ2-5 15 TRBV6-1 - CASSKTGTVQETQYF TGTGCCAGCAGTAAGACCGGGACAGTACAAGAGACCCAGTACTTC
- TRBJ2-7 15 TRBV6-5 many CASSYSSGPLDEQYF TGTGCCAGCAGTTACTCGTCGGGACCGCTGGACGAGCAGTACTTC
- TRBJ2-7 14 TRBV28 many CASSLRQAGYEQYF TGTGCCAGCAGTTTACGTCAGGCAGGTTACGAGCAGTACTTC
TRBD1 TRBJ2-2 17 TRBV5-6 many CASSLTGGARWAGELFF TGTGCCAGCAGCCTGACAGGGGGCGCGAGGTGGGCCGGGGAGCTGTTTTTT
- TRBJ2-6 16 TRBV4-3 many CASSRDGDSGANVLTF TGCGCCAGCTCCCGGGACGGAGACTCTGGGGCCAACGTCCTGACTTTC
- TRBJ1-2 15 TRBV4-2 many CASSQEVNGNYGYTF TGTGCCAGCAGCCAAGAGGTCAACGGTAACTATGGCTACACCTTC
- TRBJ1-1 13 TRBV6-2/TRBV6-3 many CASNRPQGTEAFF TGTGCCAGCAACCGACCGCAGGGCACTGAAGCTTTCTTT
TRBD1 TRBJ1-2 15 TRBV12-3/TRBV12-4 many CASSHGQAGDYAYTF TGTGCCAGCAGCCATGGACAGGCGGGAGACTATGCCTACACCTTC
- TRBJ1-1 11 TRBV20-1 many CSAGRGNEAFF TGCAGTGCGGGGAGGGGGAATGAAGCTTTCTTT
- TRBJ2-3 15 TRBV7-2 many CASSLAGGPEDTQYF TGTGCCAGCAGCTTAGCGGGAGGTCCGGAAGATACGCAGTATTTT
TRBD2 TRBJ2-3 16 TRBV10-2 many CASSSWEGQTVDTQYF TGCGCCAGCAGCTCGTGGGAGGGCCAGACGGTAGATACGCAGTATTTT
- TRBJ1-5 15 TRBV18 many CASSRGGRANQPQHF TGTGCCAGCTCACGAGGTGGACGGGCCAATCAGCCCCAGCATTTT
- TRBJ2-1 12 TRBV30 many CAWRPTYNEQFF TGTGCCTGGAGACCCACGTACAATGAGCAGTTCTTC
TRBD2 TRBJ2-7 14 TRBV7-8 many CASSFGTSSYEQYF TGTGCCAGCAGCTTCGGGACTAGCTCCTACGAGCAGTACTTC
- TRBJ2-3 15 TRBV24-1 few CATSGAGVGTDTQYF TGTGCCACCAGTGGAGCAGGGGTTGGGACAGATACGCAGTATTTT